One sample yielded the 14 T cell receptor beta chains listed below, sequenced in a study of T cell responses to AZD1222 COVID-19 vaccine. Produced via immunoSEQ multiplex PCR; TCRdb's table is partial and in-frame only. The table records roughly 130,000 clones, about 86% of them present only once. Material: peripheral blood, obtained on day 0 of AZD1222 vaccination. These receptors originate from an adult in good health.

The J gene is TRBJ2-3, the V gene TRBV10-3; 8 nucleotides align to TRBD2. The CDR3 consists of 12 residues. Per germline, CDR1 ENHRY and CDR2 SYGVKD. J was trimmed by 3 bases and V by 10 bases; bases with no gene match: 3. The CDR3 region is CATLAGTDTQYF. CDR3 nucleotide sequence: TGTGCCACTCTAGCGGGTACAGATACGCAGTATTTT.

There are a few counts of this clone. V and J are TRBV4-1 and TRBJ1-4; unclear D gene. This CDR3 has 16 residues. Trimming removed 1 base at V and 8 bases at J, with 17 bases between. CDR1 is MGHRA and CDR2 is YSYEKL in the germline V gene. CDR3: CASSQVSPILGEKLFF. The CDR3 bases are TGCGCCAGCAGCCAAGTGTCCCCGATCCTCGGGGAAAAACTGTTTTTT.

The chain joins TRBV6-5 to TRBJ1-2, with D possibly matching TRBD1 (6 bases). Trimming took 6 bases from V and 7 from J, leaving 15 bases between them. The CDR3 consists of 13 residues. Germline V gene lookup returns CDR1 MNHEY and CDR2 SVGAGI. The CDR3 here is CASRSTGRGGYTF. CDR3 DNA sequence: TGTGCCAGCAGATCCACAGGGCGCGGTGGCTACACCTTC.

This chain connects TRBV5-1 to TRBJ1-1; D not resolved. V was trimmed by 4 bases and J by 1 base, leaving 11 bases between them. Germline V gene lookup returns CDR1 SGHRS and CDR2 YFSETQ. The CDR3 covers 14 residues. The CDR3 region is CASSPDRGNTEAFF. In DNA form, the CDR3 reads TGCGCCAGCAGCCCGGACCGTGGGAACACTGAAGCTTTCTTT.

The CDR3: CASSVEGGDSYEQYF. In DNA, the CDR3 is TGTGCCAGCAGCGTAGAAGGGGGGGACTCCTACGAGCAGTACTTC. The gene calls are TRBV9 and TRBJ2-7; perhaps TRBD2 as D (7 bases). Germline V gene data show CDR1 as SGDLS and CDR2 as YYNGEE. This CDR3 has 15 amino acids. V lost 0 bases to trimming and J lost 0 bases, with 10 bases between them.

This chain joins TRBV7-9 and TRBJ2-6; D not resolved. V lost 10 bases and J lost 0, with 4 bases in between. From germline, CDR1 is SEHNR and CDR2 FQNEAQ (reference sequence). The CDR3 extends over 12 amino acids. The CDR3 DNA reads TGTGCCACCAACTCTGGGGCCAACGTCCTGACTTTC. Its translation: CATNSGANVLTF. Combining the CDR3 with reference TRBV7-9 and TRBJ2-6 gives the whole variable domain DTGVSQNPRHKITKRGQNVTFRCDPISEHNRLYWYRQTLGQGPEFLTYFQNEAQLEKSRLLSDRFSAERPKGSFSTLEIQRTEQGDSAMYLCATNSGANVLTFGAGSRLTVL.

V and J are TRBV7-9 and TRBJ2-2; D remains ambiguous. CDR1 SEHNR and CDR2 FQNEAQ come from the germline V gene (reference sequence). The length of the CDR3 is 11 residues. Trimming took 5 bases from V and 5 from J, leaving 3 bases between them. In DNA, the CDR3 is TGTGCCAGCAGCCTGACCGGGGAGCTGTTTTTT. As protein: CASSLTGELFF.

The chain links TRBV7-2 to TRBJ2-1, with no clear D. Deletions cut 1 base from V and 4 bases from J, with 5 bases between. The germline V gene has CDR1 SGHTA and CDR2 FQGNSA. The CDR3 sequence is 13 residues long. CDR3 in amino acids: CASSLDIYNEQFF. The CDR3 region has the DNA TGTGCCAGCAGCTTAGACATTTACAATGAGCAGTTCTTC.

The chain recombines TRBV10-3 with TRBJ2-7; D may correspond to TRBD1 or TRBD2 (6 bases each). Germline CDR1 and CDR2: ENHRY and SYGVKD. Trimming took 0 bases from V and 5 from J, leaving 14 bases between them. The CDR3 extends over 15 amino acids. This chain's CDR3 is CAISESLGGVHEQYF. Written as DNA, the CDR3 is TGTGCCATCAGTGAGTCGTTGGGGGGCGTCCACGAGCAGTACTTC.

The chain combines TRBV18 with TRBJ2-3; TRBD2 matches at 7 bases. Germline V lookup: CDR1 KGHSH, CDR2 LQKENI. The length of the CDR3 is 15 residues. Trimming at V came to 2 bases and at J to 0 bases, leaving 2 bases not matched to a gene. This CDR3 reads CASSPISGSTDTQYF. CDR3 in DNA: TGTGCCAGCTCACCAATTAGCGGGAGCACAGATACGCAGTATTTT.

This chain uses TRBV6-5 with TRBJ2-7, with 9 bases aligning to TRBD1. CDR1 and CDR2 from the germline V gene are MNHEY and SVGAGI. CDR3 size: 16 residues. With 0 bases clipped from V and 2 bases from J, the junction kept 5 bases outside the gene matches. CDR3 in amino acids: CASSYSGQGPTYEQYF. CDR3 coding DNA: TGTGCCAGCAGTTACTCGGGACAGGGACCAACCTACGAGCAGTACTTC.

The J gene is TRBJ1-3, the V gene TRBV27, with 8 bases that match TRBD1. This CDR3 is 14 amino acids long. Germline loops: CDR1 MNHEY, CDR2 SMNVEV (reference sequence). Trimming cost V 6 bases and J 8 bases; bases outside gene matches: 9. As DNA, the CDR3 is TGTGCCAGCAGCCCCTTACAGGGGGGACACACCATATATTTT. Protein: CASSPLQGGHTIYF.

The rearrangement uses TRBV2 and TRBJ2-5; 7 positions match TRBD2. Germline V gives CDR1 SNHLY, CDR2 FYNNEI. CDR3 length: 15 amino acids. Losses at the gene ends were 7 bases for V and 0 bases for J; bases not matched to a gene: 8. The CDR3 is CASNGGGGYQETQYF. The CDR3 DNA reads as TGTGCCAGCAATGGCGGGGGAGGGTACCAAGAGACCCAGTACTTC.

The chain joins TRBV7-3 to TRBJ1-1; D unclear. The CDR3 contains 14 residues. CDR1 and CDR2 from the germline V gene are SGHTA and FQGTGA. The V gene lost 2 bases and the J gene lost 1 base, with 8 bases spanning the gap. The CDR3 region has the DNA TGTGCCAGCAGCTTAGAGGCGGCGAACACTGAAGCTTTCTTT. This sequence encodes CASSLEAANTEAFF.